This TCR beta chain was sequenced during a study of cytomegalovirus exposure and HLA in healthy donors. The overall study: Of the donors genotyped, about 410 in all, less than 90% fell in the Caucasian-associated ancestry cluster. Study-wide findings and caveats: Accurate predictions that matched the HLA-A and HLA-B alleles of most subjects were reportedly made from TCR beta sequences. Cytomegalovirus status was reportedly diagnosed by the classifier with high sensitivity and specificity. Sequencing had likely introduced a cluster of highly shared sequence variants as an artifact.

In the case of this clone: The antigen remains unidentified.

The PCR used 60 Vbeta and 13 Jbeta primers. Profiling relied on immunoSEQ multiplex PCR, and the TCRdb table lists in-frame clones only, not all of them. This repertoire shows about 82,000 clones, about two thirds found once; its top ten account for approximately 9%. V shed 2 bases and J 4 bases; nucleotides not matched to a gene: 0. Germline V gene data show CDR1 as SGDLS and CDR2 as YYNGEE. The CDR3 covers 14 residues. This receptor was obtained from a man aged 55 to 70 in good health and CMV-seronegative. The chain carries TRBV9 and TRBJ1-3; TRBD1 agrees at 10 bases. What was sequenced was PBMCs. CDR3 loop: CASSVTGGGNTIYF. The CDR3 bases are TGTGCCAGCAGCGTGACAGGGGGCGGAAACACCATATATTTT.